The clone carrying this T cell receptor beta chain was found a few times. Its cognate antigen is unknown. Using immunoSEQ multiplex PCR, the repertoire was profiled, and TCRdb retains in-frame clones only, with some absent. The repertoire holds about 600,000 clones, with about 97% as singletons. All donors were healthy HIV-negative adults lacking recent acute infections or vaccinations. From CD4+ cells came CD45RA+ naive and CD45RA-negative memory subsets. Germline values: CDR1 LGHNA, CDR2 YNFKEQ. CDR3 size: 15 residues. The V end lost 2 bases, the J end lost 1 base, and 11 bases lay between the germline ends. The data derive from a study of shared clonotypes between healthy human individuals. At the level of the study: Samples came from two female and three male donors aged 18 to 49. General study points: Estimated richness was generally greater in naive than memory subsets.

The J gene is TRBJ1-1, the V gene TRBV4-2, with D tentatively TRBD1 (5 bases). The sample taken for sequencing was naive CD4+ T cells sorted from blood. The sample's subset: CD45RA+ positively selected. The clonotype originates from a woman aged 25 to 39 in good health. CDR3 residues: CASSQQTARNTEAFF. As DNA, the CDR3 is TGTGCCAGCAGCCAACAGACAGCTAGGAACACTGAAGCTTTCTTT.